This T cell receptor beta chain was recorded in a study of T cells after posttransplantation cyclophosphamide. A few counts support this clone. Its cognate antigen is unknown. Germline-derived CDR1 and CDR2 are SGHTA and FQGNSA. The V gene lost 5 bases and the J gene lost 2 bases, with 8 bases spanning the gap. The CDR3 totals 13 residues. TCRdb's table, derived via immunoSEQ multiplex PCR, lists solely in-frame clones and lacks some. Of some 54,000 clones listed, 90% to 95% are singletons. Study conclusions and caveats: Blood and skin or GI T cell repertoires showed limited TRB overlap. Recipient CMV seropositivity and CMV reactivation strongly tracked TRB clonality.

Sequenced sample: PBMCs. This TCR was sampled from a woman under 40 in good health and a related stem cell transplant donor. The chain employs TRBV7-2 and TRBJ2-3; D may be TRBD2 (5 bases). CDR3 bases: TGTGCCAGCAGCGGACTTCCCACAGATACGCAGTATTTT. Protein: CASSGLPTDTQYF.